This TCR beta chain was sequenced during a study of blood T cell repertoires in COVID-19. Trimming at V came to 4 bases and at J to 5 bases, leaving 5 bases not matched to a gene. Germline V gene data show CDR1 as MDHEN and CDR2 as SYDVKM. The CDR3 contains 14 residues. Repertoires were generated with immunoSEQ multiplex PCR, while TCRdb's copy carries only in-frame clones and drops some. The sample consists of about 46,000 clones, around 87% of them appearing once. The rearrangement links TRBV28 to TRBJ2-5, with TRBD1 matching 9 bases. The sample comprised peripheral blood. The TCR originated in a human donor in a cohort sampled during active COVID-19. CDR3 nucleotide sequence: TGTGCCAGCAGTTATACAGGGGGCGACGAGACCCAGTACTTC. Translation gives CASSYTGGDETQYF.